These 15 T cell receptor beta chains originate from one sample sequenced in a study of blood T cells in healthy people across ages. With a J-beta primer mix and a sample-barcoded 5' primer, a second PCR ran about 7 to 11 cycles. TCRdb re-analysed the 5' RACE reads in MiXCR, keeping a single row per CDR3 protein. The profile shows 1.5 million to 2 million distinct CDR3 sequences, about two fifths of them singletons. Sequencing was performed on blood. These receptors originate from a human donor in good health.

The table lists this clonotype with a few counts. J is TRBJ2-2 and V is TRBV7-8; D is unresolved. This CDR3 contains 11 residues. V was clipped by 6 bases and J by 8 bases, with 7 bases between them. Germline V gene data show CDR1 as SGHVS and CDR2 as FQNEAQ. CDR3: CASSTRGELFF. The DNA of the CDR3 is TGTGCCAGCAGTACGAGAGGGGAGCTGTTTTTT.

The chain carries TRBV12-3 or TRBV12-4 and TRBJ2-2, with D perhaps matching TRBD1 or TRBD2 (5 bases each). V gave up 8 bases and J gave up 4 bases, with 8 bases separating them. The CDR3 runs to 12 residues. As DNA, the CDR3 is TGTGCCAGCCATGGGGGCACCGGGGAGCTGTTTTTT. It yields the protein CASHGGTGELFF.

This clonotype was detected once. V usage is TRBV25-1 and J usage is TRBJ2-6, with D perhaps matching TRBD2 (6 bases). Germline lookup yields CDR1 MGHDK and CDR2 SYGVNS. The V end was cut by 3 bases, the J end by 0 bases, with 9 bases between. The CDR3 totals 16 residues. In DNA, the CDR3 is TGTGCCAGCAGTGACCAGACTAGCTCTGGGGCCAACGTCCTGACTTTC. Translated, it gives CASSDQTSSGANVLTF.

The J gene is TRBJ1-1, the V gene TRBV5-1, with D perhaps TRBD1 (5 bases). The V gene's germline CDR1 is SGHRS and CDR2 YFSETQ. The CDR3 is 12 amino acids. V was cut by 2 bases and J by 7 bases, with 9 bases left in between. CDR3 nucleotides: TGCGCCAGCAGCTTCGGGGCAGATGAAGCTTTCTTT. Protein product: CASSFGADEAFF.

This clonotype was counted a few times. V and J are TRBV5-1 and TRBJ1-1; 7 bases are shared with TRBD1. After removal of 4 bases from V and 1 base from J, the junction contained 4 bases not matched to a gene. The CDR3 is 14 residues long. Germline lookup yields CDR1 SGHRS and CDR2 YFSETQ. For the CDR3, the DNA is TGCGCCAGCAGCCATTACAGGGGGAACACTGAAGCTTTCTTT. Translated, it gives CASSHYRGNTEAFF.

This clonotype was seen only a few times. The chain joins TRBV7-2 to TRBJ1-5; possibly TRBD1 for D (5 bases). Germline values: CDR1 SGHTA, CDR2 FQGNSA. CDR3 size: 15 residues. The V end was cut by 1 base, the J end by 7 bases, with 14 bases between. CDR3 sequence (DNA): TGTGCCAGCAGCTTAGATTCGTTAAGGGGCCAGCCCCAGCATTTT. Amino acids: CASSLDSLRGQPQHF.

V usage is TRBV28 and J usage is TRBJ1-2, with 9 bases that match TRBD1. There are 14 residues in the CDR3. Germline-derived CDR1 and CDR2 are MDHEN and SYDVKM. The V and J ends lost 6 bases and 8 bases, in that order; junction bases with no gene match: 10. The CDR3 sequence is CASSSQGAGGGYTF. The DNA of the CDR3 is TGTGCCAGCAGCTCACAGGGGGCCGGCGGAGGCTACACCTTC.

The chain joins TRBV12-3 or TRBV12-4 to TRBJ2-1, with unresolved D. The CDR3 runs 14 residues. Trimming shortened V by 3 bases and J by 5 bases, and 11 bases separated the two germline ends. The CDR3 sequence: CASSLRSTHNEQFF. The CDR3 DNA is TGTGCCAGCAGTTTGCGCTCGACTCACAATGAGCAGTTCTTC.

This clonotype appeared a few times. The V and J genes are TRBV20-1 and TRBJ2-5; perhaps D is TRBD1 or TRBD2 (6 bases each). The germline gives CDR1 DFQATT, CDR2 SNEGSKA (reference sequence). The V end lost 6 bases, the J end lost 4 bases, and 15 bases lay between the germline ends. This CDR3 contains 13 residues. This CDR3 is CSASPGALETQYF. The CDR3 DNA reads TGCAGTGCCTCCCCGGGGGCGTTAGAGACCCAGTACTTC.

The chain is built from TRBV12-3 or TRBV12-4 and TRBJ2-3; D call uncertain. CDR3 length equals 14 residues. V was clipped by 2 bases and J by 9 bases, with 15 bases between them. CDR3 protein: CASSLSLGHQTQYF. Written as DNA, the CDR3 is TGTGCCAGCAGTTTATCTTTAGGCCATCAGACGCAGTATTTT.

This sequence joins TRBV18 and TRBJ2-7; D tentatively fits TRBD1 or TRBD2 (5 bases each). Trimming pared 4 bases from V and 0 bases from J, leaving 13 bases between. The germline CDR1 and CDR2 sequences are KGHSH and LQKENI. This CDR3 is 15 amino acids long. CDR3 in DNA: TGTGCCAGCTCACGGGCCAGGGAGAGCTCCTACGAGCAGTACTTC. Protein sequence: CASSRARESSYEQYF.

The rearrangement uses TRBV15 and TRBJ2-5; the match to TRBD1 covers 8 bases. Germline values: CDR1 LNHNV, CDR2 YYDKDF (reference sequence). J was trimmed by 1 base and V by 3 bases; bases with no gene match: 13. The CDR3 runs 18 residues. CDR3 in DNA: TGTGCCACCAGCAGTGGGGATACGACAGGGGACCCCCAAGAGACCCAGTACTTC. It encodes CATSSGDTTGDPQETQYF.

A few counts support this clonotype. The rearrangement uses TRBV20-1 and TRBJ1-2, with a tentative D call TRBD1 (6 bases). There are 13 residues in the CDR3. With 8 bases removed from V and 0 bases from J, the gap between germline ends came to 13 bases. Germline V gene data show CDR1 as DFQATT and CDR2 as SNEGSKA (reference sequence). CDR3 region: CSCLRDTNYGYTF. Here the CDR3 DNA reads TGCAGTTGCCTCCGGGACACTAACTATGGCTACACCTTC.

The CDR3 region is CSASSAGNYNEQFF. In DNA, the CDR3 is TGCAGTGCTAGTTCCGCAGGGAACTACAATGAGCAGTTCTTC. The chain carries TRBV20-1 and TRBJ2-1; a possible D gene is TRBD1 (5 bases). This CDR3 region has 14 residues. V was shortened by 3 bases and J by 3 bases, with 12 bases between the two germline ends. Germline-derived CDR1 and CDR2 are DFQATT and SNEGSKA (reference sequence).

On this clonotype itself: Just one base apart from a much larger clone, this may be a read error. This chain joins TRBV9 and TRBJ1-2; D uncertain. Germline-derived CDR1 and CDR2 are SGDLS and YYNGEE. The CDR3 sequence is 15 residues long. The CDR3 here is CASGVAGSGNYGYTF. The DNA of the CDR3 is TGTGCCAGCGGCGTAGCGGGGTCTGGTAACTATGGCTACACCTTC.